These T cell receptor beta chains were read from a single sample in a study of T-cell reconstitution after alpha-beta-depleted transplantation in children. TCRdb independently ran MiXCR on the PCR reads; one entry per CDR3 protein. The sample yields 300,000 to 400,000 distinct CDR3 sequences, 15% to 20% seen once. The material was PBMCs, mostly from graft donor cells, obtained 360 days after TCRalphabeta/CD19-depleted stem cell transplant. The receptors come from a male patient under 10 years old who had a stem cell transplant for acute lymphoblastic leukemia, so the T cells may come from the graft donor. Both conserved end residues are part of each CDR3. The size entry is marked missing in some rows and otherwise reads once, few, many or a size class.

v_gene: TRBV4-2; abundance: many; CDR3aa: CASSQERAGSYGYTF
v_gene: TRBV30; abundance: -; CDR3aa: CAWRGRGEYGYTF
v_gene: TRBV12-3/TRBV12-4; abundance: few; CDR3aa: CASSVASGGNEQFF
v_gene: TRBV24-1; abundance: -; CDR3aa: CATSDGQLTETQYF
v_gene: TRBV10-3; abundance: -; CDR3aa: CAIRDRVGNTIYF
v_gene: TRBV11-2; abundance: -; CDR3aa: CASSLLHSLASSYNEQFF
v_gene: TRBV29-1; abundance: -; CDR3aa: CSVEDALARISSEQFF
v_gene: TRBV20-1; abundance: many; CDR3aa: CSARVLAGVGETQYF
v_gene: TRBV2; abundance: few; CDR3aa: CASKGGRLTGETQYF
v_gene: TRBV28; abundance: few; CDR3aa: CASRRQNSNQPQHF
v_gene: TRBV27; abundance: -; CDR3aa: CASSLAGGSGGELFF
v_gene: TRBV6-5; abundance: -; CDR3aa: CASSSHGPPQETQYF
v_gene: TRBV20-1; abundance: few; CDR3aa: CSARDPGNYGYTF
v_gene: TRBV5-1; abundance: many; CDR3aa: CASRDQRKAYNEQFF
v_gene: TRBV12-3/TRBV12-4; abundance: few; CDR3aa: CASRRVSYNEQFF
v_gene: TRBV5-1; abundance: -; CDR3aa: CASSLEYWDTQYF
v_gene: TRBV2; abundance: -; CDR3aa: CASSEWGSAYQETQYF
v_gene: TRBV20-1; abundance: many; CDR3aa: CSARGPTSGRVEQYF
v_gene: TRBV7-9; abundance: -; CDR3aa: CASRPWFGETQYF
v_gene: TRBV28; abundance: -; CDR3aa: CASSRQGADNTEAFF
v_gene: TRBV6-2/TRBV6-3; abundance: -; CDR3aa: CASSRRLAGFYEQYF
v_gene: TRBV12-3/TRBV12-4; abundance: -; CDR3aa: CASSRDSWDISSGANVLTF
v_gene: TRBV9; abundance: -; CDR3aa: CASSVAPGVSGTDTQYF
v_gene: TRBV20-1; abundance: few; CDR3aa: CSARGAGGRGGREQYF
v_gene: TRBV7-9; abundance: few; CDR3aa: CASSLGTDYGYTF
v_gene: TRBV7-9; abundance: -; CDR3aa: CASSLRGLAGETQYF
v_gene: TRBV7-3; abundance: -; CDR3aa: CASSPGWGGPEYGELFF
v_gene: TRBV28; abundance: once; CDR3aa: CASSLALLAQYF
v_gene: TRBV12-3/TRBV12-4; abundance: -; CDR3aa: CASRGTGGRINYGYTF
v_gene: TRBV28; abundance: many; CDR3aa: CASSFPGLAGYNEQFF
v_gene: TRBV7-8; abundance: many; CDR3aa: CASSLDLFGASPPDTQYF
v_gene: TRBV7-2; abundance: -; CDR3aa: CASSSEITLPYNEQFF
v_gene: TRBV5-4; abundance: many; CDR3aa: CASSISGRVNNEQFF
v_gene: TRBV28; abundance: -; CDR3aa: CASSFIGLASYEQYF
v_gene: TRBV18; abundance: -; CDR3aa: CASSPTLAGGRETQYF
v_gene: TRBV5-1; abundance: few; CDR3aa: CASSLVDMSETQYF
v_gene: TRBV10-3; abundance: -; CDR3aa: CAISRDLEETQYF
v_gene: TRBV23-1; abundance: -; CDR3aa: CASSPKSGRAGDDEQFF
v_gene: TRBV5-1; abundance: -; CDR3aa: CASFFGRGSKTLHF
v_gene: TRBV19; abundance: -; CDR3aa: CASSIPGLHTGELFF
v_gene: TRBV7-6; abundance: few; CDR3aa: CASSLGHSVFSYNEQFF
v_gene: TRBV20-1; abundance: few; CDR3aa: CSAREGGRAAYEQYF
v_gene: TRBV28; abundance: -; CDR3aa: CASSIWGDRGAKNIQYF
v_gene: TRBV6-2/TRBV6-3; abundance: -; CDR3aa: CASSLGERHIQYF
v_gene: TRBV11-1; abundance: few; CDR3aa: CASGRATDTQYF